This T cell receptor beta chain derives from a study of blood T cell repertoires in COVID-19 (TCRdb year 2020). In terms of the full investigation: Collaborator samples came from the United States, Italy and Spain and covered acute and convalescent phases of COVID-19. The material from the prospective study consisted of cDNA or gDNA derived from T cells, B-cell-depleted T cells, or PBMCs. Subjects who had been exposed to COVID-19, were actively infected with it, or had recovered from it provided the deeply sampled blood TCRbeta repertoires that made up the dataset. A freely available public database, intended as a resource for researchers studying the immune response to SARS-CoV-2, is where the repertoires were released. Samples came from the ongoing ImmuneRACE study (first 160 participants) plus 1,254 subjects from 6 global collaborators. Nearly every sample came with metadata listing a de-identified subject ID, COVID-19 status, age in years and sex. HLA class I and class II types, where available, came from metadata supplied by the sample provider rather than from assay-based typing.

The CDR3 has 16 amino acids, counting the end cysteine and phenylalanine. Of all the DNA, just the CDR3 is kept, 48 bases in frame from base 1. CDR1 and CDR2 were assigned from the germline V gene as MNHEY and SVGEGT. For this chain, trimming is 2 bases at the V end and 5 bases at the J end, and the number of junction bases without a gene match is 9. The investigation overall reported the following: The amount of clinical and demographic metadata varied by source and participant and was provided uncurated.

Regarding this clone: Its specific antigen is unknown. No per-base quality is available; no much larger clone lies one base away.

The immunoSEQ Assay, a bias-controlled multiplex PCR, was used to amplify TCRbeta CDR3 regions from genomic DNA. From the authors' description of their analysis: Nucleated cell counts per sample were estimated from amplification of reference gene primers within the assay. To quantify the absolute abundance of each unique TCRbeta CDR3 rearrangement, sequence reads were collapsed and filtered. For each sample, productive Simpson clonality was calculated by taking the square root of Simpson's diversity index across productive rearrangements. The table comes from immuneACCESS by way of TCRdb, which keeps in-frame sequences with V and J called. Part of the clones is missing from these tables; in studies checked, under half for an unresolved V gene and the rest for unknown reasons. The V and J calls and clone size are taken from that table; D and trimming were inferred from the DNA. The sample table contains 80,000 to 100,000 clones; only one count was recorded for roughly 80% of them. Clones ranked in the top ten supply approximately 4.5% of the sample.

The collaborating institutions used their own protocols to collect whole blood in K2EDTA tubes. For TCRbeta analysis, collaborators shipped samples as frozen whole blood, isolated PBMCs, or DNA extracted from either of those sample types. Source material: peripheral blood. The chain employs TRBV6-2 or TRBV6-3 and TRBJ2-5, with 9 bases matching TRBD1. The TCR sequence derives from a man between 60 and 75 years old with acute or convalescent COVID-19. The nucleotide sequence is given as TGTGCCAGCAGTTACGAGGGGGACAGGGTTGTGGAGACCCAGTACTTC. It is translated as CASSYEGDRVVETQYF.